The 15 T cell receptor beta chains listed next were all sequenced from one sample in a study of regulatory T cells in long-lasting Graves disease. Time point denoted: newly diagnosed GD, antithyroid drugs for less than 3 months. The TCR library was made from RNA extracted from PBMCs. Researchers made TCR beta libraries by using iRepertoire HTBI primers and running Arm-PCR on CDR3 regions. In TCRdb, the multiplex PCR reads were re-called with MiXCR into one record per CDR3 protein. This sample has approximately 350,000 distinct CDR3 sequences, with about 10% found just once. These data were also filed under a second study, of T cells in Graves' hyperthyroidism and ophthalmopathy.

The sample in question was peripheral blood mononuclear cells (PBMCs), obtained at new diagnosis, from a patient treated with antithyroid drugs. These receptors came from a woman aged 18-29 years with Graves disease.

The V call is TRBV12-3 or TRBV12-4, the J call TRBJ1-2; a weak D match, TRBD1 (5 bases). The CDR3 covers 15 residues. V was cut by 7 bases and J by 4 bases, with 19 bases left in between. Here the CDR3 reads CASTLSQGRGYGYTF. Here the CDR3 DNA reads TGTGCCAGCACCCTTAGCCAGGGTAGGGGCTATGGCTACACCTTC.

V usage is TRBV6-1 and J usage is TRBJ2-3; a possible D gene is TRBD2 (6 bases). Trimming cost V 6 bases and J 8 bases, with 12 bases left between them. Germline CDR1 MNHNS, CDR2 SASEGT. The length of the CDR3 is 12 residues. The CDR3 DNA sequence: TGTGCCAGCAGCTTACAGGAGGGTACGCAGTATTTT. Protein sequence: CASSLQEGTQYF.

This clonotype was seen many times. The CDR3 is CASSLSATGGGKLFF. CDR3 DNA: TGTGCCAGCAGCTTATCGGCGACAGGGGGCGGAAAACTGTTTTTT. The rearrangement uses TRBV7-2 and TRBJ1-4; 10 nucleotides line up with TRBD1. The CDR3 extends over 15 amino acids. Trimming took 2 bases from V and 10 from J; bases not matched to a gene: 7. The germline gives CDR1 SGHTA, CDR2 FQGNSA.

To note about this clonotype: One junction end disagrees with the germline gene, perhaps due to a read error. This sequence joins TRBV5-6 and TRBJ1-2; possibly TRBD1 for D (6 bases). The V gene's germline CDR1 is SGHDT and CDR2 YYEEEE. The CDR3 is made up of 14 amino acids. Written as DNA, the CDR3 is TGTGCCAGCAGCCAGGGGTTTGGGCCCTGTGGCCACACCTTC. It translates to CASSQGFGPCGHTF.

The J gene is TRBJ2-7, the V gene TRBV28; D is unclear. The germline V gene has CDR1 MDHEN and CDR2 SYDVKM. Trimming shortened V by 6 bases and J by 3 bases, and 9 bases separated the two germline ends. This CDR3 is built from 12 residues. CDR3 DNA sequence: TGTGCCAGCAGGAGACGCAACTACGAGCAGTACTTC. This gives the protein CASRRRNYEQYF.

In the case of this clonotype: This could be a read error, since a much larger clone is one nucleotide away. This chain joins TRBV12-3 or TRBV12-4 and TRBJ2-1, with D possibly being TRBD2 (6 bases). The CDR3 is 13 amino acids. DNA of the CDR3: TGTGCCAGCACGCCTGGGACTTACCATGAGCAGTCCTTC. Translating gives CASTPGTYHEQSF.

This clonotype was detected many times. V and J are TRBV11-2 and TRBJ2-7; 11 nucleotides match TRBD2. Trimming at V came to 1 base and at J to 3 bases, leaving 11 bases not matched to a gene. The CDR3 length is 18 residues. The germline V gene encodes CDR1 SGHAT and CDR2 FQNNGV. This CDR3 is CASSLALPRLAGFYEQYV. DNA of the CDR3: TGTGCCAGCAGCTTAGCCCTGCCCCGACTAGCGGGGTTCTACGAGCAGTACGTC.

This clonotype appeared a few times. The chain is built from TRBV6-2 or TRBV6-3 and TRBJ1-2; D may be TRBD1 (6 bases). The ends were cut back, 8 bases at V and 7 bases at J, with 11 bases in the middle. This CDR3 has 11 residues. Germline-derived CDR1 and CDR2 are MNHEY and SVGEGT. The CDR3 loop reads CASRGTFGYTF. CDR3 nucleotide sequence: TGTGCCAGCCGAGGGACATTTGGCTACACCTTC.

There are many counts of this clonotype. The CDR3 DNA sequence: TGCAGCGTTGGGATGTGGGGGCGGAACACTGAAGCTTTCTTT. Amino acids: CSVGMWGRNTEAFF. V gene TRBV29-1 combines with J gene TRBJ1-1, with D possibly matching TRBD1 (6 bases). CDR1 is SQVTM, CDR2 ANQGSEA, per germline. V lost 4 bases and J 1 base, leaving 13 bases between the germline ends. This CDR3 has 14 residues.

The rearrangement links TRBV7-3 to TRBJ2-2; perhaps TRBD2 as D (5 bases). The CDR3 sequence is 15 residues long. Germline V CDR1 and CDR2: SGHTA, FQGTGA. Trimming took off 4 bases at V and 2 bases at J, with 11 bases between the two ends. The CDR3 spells CASSSQDFNTGELFF. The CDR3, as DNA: TGTGCCAGCAGCTCCCAGGACTTCAACACCGGGGAGCTGTTTTTT.

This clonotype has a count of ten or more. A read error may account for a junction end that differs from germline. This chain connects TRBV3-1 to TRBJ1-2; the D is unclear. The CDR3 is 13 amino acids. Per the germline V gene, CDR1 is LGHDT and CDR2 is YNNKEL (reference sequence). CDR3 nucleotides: TGTGCCAGCAGCCAAGACTCTACGGGAACCCCAGGATTC. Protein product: CASSQDSTGTPGF.

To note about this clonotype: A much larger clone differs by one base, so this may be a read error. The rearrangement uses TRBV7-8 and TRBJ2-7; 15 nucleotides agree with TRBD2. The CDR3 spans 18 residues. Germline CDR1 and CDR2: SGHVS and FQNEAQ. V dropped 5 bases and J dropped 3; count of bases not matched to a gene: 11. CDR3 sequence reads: CASSARTSGRAAIYEQYF. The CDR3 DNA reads TGTGCCAGCAGCGCACGGACTAGCGGGAGGGCCGCCATCTACGAGCAGTACTTC. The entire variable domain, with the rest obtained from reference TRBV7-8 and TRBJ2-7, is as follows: GAGVSQSPRYKVAKRGQDVALRCDPISGHVSLFWYQQALGQGPEFLTYFQNEAQLDKSGLPSDRFFAERPEGSVSTLKIQRTQQEDSAVYLCASSARTSGRAAIYEQYFGPGTRLTVT.

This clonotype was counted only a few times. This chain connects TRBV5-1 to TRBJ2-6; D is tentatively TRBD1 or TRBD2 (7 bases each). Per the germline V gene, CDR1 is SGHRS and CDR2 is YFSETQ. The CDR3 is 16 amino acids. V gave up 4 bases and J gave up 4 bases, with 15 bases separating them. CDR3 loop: CASSPGGAEGANVLTF. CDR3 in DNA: TGCGCCAGCAGCCCAGGGGGGGCGGAAGGGGCCAACGTCCTGACTTTC.

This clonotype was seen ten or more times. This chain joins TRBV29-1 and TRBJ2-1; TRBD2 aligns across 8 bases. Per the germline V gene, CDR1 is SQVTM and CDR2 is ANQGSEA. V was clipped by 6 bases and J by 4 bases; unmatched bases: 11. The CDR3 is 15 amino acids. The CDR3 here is CSVASASGRYNEQFF. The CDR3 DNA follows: TGCAGCGTCGCCTCCGCGAGCGGGAGATACAATGAGCAGTTCTTC.

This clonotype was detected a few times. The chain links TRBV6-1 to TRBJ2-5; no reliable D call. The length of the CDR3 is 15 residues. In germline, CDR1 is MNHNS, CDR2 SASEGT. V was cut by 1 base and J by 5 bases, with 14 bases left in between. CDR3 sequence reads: CASSEVGHLAETQYF. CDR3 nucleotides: TGTGCCAGCAGTGAAGTCGGCCACTTGGCGGAGACCCAGTACTTC.